A selection of T cell receptor beta chains follows, all from one sample in a study of blood T cell repertoires in COVID-19. The repertoire was sequenced with immunoSEQ multiplex PCR; TCRdb's copy has only in-frame clones and lacks some. Found here are 150,000 to 200,000 clones, about 83% of them singletons; the top ten hold about 15%. The sequenced sample consisted of peripheral blood. The receptor set was obtained from an elderly woman with acute or convalescent COVID-19. Both conserved end residues are part of each CDR3. D genes are given only for firm matches. Size tells how often a clone was seen (once, few, many) or the class of an expanded clone, and some rows leave it out.

D | J | size | V | DNA | CDR3
- | TRBJ2-2 | - | TRBV7-9 | TGTGCCAGCAGCCCTATTGGGGCGACTAGGGCGAACACCGGGGAGCTGTTTTTT | CASSPIGATRANTGELFF
- | TRBJ1-5 | few | TRBV7-2 | TGTGCCAGCAGCTTAGAAGGCGGCGGAGGCAATCAGCCCCAGCATTTT | CASSLEGGGGNQPQHF
- | TRBJ2-3 | - | TRBV28 | TGTGCCAGCAGTTTCGGACACACAGATACGCAGTATTTT | CASSFGHTDTQYF
- | TRBJ2-2 | - | TRBV27 | TGTGCCAGCAGTTTAATAACCGGGGAGCTGTTTTTT | CASSLITGELFF
TRBD2 | TRBJ2-5 | - | TRBV2 | TGTGCCAGCAGCCTTAGGGAGGGAGGGGAGACCCAGTACTTC | CASSLREGGETQYF
TRBD1 | TRBJ2-3 | - | TRBV5-1 | TGCGCCAGCAGCTTGGGTGACAGGGAAAGAACAGATACGCAGTATTTT | CASSLGDRERTDTQYF
TRBD1 | TRBJ1-1 | - | TRBV7-9 | TGTGCCAGCAGCCCAGGGACAGGGAGGAACACTGAAGCTTTCTTT | CASSPGTGRNTEAFF
- | TRBJ2-7 | - | TRBV29-1 | TGCAGCGTTGACGGGGGAACCTACGAGCAGTACTTC | CSVDGGTYEQYF
TRBD1 | TRBJ2-7 | few | TRBV18 | TGTGCCAGCTCACCAGACAGGGATGACGAGCAGTACTTC | CASSPDRDDEQYF
TRBD1 | TRBJ1-2 | few | TRBV30 | TGTGCCTGGAGCCGGGACAGGCCTTATGGCTACACCTTC | CAWSRDRPYGYTF
- | TRBJ2-5 | - | TRBV2 | TGTGCCAGCGCATTAGCTCTCGGGGAGACCCAGTACTTC | CASALALGETQYF
TRBD2 | TRBJ2-1 | - | TRBV3-1/TRBV3-2 | TGTGCCAGCAGCCAAGGGCGTAGGGGTAGCGGGGGCTACAATGAGCAGTTCTTC | CASSQGRRGSGGYNEQFF
- | TRBJ2-2 | few | TRBV2 | TGTGCCAGCAGTGAAGCAAGGGGATGGAACACCGGGGAGCTGTTTTTT | CASSEARGWNTGELFF
- | TRBJ2-3 | - | TRBV6-4 | TGTGCCAGCAGTGAGGGGCAGGCGGCAGATACGCAGTATTTT | CASSEGQAADTQYF
TRBD2 | TRBJ2-7 | - | TRBV5-6 | TGTGCCAGCAGCTTTTTCCTAGCGGGGGACTTCTCCTACGAGCAGTACTTC | CASSFFLAGDFSYEQYF
- | TRBJ1-2 | - | TRBV24-1 | TGTGCCACCACCGGGGAAGGAGCCCCAATTAACTATGGCTACACCTTC | CATTGEGAPINYGYTF
- | TRBJ2-3 | - | TRBV14 | TGTGCCAGCAGCTTCGACTGGGGGGGCCCCACAGATACGCAGTATTTT | CASSFDWGGPTDTQYF
- | TRBJ1-2 | - | TRBV7-8 | TGTGCCAGCAGCTTAGCGAGGCGGTTCCAATCGGGGGGCTACACCTTC | CASSLARRFQSGGYTF
- | TRBJ2-7 | - | TRBV7-2 | TGTGCCAGCAGCTTAGCGGGGGCGGTTAGTGAGCAGTACTTC | CASSLAGAVSEQYF
- | TRBJ2-3 | - | TRBV7-8 | TGTGCCAGCAGCGCTCGCCGGGGGTTGGTGGTCACAGATACGCAGTATTTT | CASSARRGLVVTDTQYF
- | TRBJ2-1 | - | TRBV19 | TGTGCCAGTAATAGTTACAATGAGCAGTTCTTC | CASNSYNEQFF
TRBD2 | TRBJ2-7 | - | TRBV28 | TGTGCAAGCAGTGATGGTTCCGGGAGGGCCACTTACGAGCAGTACTTC | CASSDGSGRATYEQYF
- | TRBJ2-7 | - | TRBV5-1 | TGCGCCAGCAGTATAGCACCGAGCCAGGGCTACGAGCAGTACTTC | CASSIAPSQGYEQYF
- | TRBJ2-7 | - | TRBV28 | TGTGCCAGCGCAACCGGACAGTCCTACGAGCAGTACTTC | CASATGQSYEQYF
TRBD2 | TRBJ2-7 | - | TRBV11-1 | TGTGCCAGCAGCTTAGAGGCTAGCGGGAGCTACGAGCAGTACTTC | CASSLEASGSYEQYF
- | TRBJ2-7 | - | TRBV5-4 | TGTGCCAGCAGCTTTACAGGTCTCTACGAGCAGTACTTC | CASSFTGLYEQYF
- | TRBJ1-6 | - | TRBV5-6 | TGTGCCAGCAGCTTGTTTGGGAGCTCACCCCTCCACTTT | CASSLFGSSPLHF
TRBD1 | TRBJ1-5 | - | TRBV27 | TGTGCCAGCAGATCATGGACAGGGGGTAGGCCCCAGCATTTT | CASRSWTGGRPQHF
- | TRBJ2-7 | few | TRBV7-2 | TGTGCCAGCAGCTCCACAGGGAACCCACAGCAGTACTTC | CASSSTGNPQQYF
TRBD1 | TRBJ1-6 | - | TRBV4-1 | TGCGCCAGCAGCCCCTCGGGACAGGGAAGGGGGTCACCCCTCCACTTT | CASSPSGQGRGSPLHF
- | TRBJ2-5 | - | TRBV5-4 | TGTGCCAGCAGCTTGGGAGGGGTCAGGGGCCGGACCCAGTACTTC | CASSLGGVRGRTQYF
- | TRBJ2-7 | - | TRBV6-5 | TGTGCCAGCTGTACGATGCGTTACGAGCAGTACTTC | CASCTMRYEQYF
- | TRBJ1-4 | - | TRBV5-8 | TGTGCCAGCAGCTTGTCGGGTCAAAAACTGTTTTTT | CASSLSGQKLFF
TRBD2 | TRBJ2-1 | few | TRBV11-2 | TGTGCCAGCAGCTTTCGGGGGGCCTACAATGAGCAGTTCTTC | CASSFRGAYNEQFF
- | TRBJ1-1 | - | TRBV4-1 | TGCGCCAGCAGCCTAAGTGAGGTTCAAAACACTGAAGCTTTCTTT | CASSLSEVQNTEAFF
TRBD2 | TRBJ2-3 | - | TRBV2 | TGTGCCAGCAGTGAAGCTAGGCGGGGGACCACAGATACGCAGTATTTT | CASSEARRGTTDTQYF
TRBD2 | TRBJ2-6 | - | TRBV7-9 | TGTGCCAATTCCCCAAGGGGTAGCGGGGGATCCTCTGGGGCCAACGTCCTGACTTTC | CANSPRGSGGSSGANVLTF
TRBD2 | TRBJ2-1 | - | TRBV5-4 | TGTGCCAGCAGCTTGGGGCTAGCGGGGTACAATGAGCAGTTCTTC | CASSLGLAGYNEQFF